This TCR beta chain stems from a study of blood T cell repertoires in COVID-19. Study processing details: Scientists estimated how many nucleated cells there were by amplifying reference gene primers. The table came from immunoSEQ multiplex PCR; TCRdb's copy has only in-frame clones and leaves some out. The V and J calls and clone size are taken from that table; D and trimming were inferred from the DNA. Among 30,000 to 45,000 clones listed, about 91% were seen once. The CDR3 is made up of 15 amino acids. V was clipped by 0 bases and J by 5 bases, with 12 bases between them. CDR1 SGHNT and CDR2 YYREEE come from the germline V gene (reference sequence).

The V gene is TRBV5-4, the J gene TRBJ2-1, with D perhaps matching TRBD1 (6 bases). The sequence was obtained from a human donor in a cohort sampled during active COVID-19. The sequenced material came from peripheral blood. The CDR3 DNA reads TGTGCCAGCAGCTTGGGTGACAGGCCCAACAATGAGCAGTTCTTC. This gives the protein CASSLGDRPNNEQFF.